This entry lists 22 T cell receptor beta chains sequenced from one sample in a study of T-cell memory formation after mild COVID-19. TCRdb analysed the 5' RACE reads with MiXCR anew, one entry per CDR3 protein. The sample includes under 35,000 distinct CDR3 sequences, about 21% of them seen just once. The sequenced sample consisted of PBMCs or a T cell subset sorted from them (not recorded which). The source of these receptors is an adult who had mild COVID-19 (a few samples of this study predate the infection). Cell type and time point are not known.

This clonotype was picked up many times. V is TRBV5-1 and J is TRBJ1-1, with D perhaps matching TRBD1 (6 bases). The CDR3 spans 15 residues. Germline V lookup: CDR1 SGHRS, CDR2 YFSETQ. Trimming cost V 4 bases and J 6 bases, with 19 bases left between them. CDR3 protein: CASSVDWPGAAEAFF. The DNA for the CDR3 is TGCGCCAGCAGCGTGGACTGGCCGGGGGCCGCTGAAGCTTTCTTT.

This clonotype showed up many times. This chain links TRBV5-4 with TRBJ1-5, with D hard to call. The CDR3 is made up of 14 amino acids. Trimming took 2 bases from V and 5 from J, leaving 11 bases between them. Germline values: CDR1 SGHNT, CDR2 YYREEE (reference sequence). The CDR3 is CASSLKYSDQPQHF. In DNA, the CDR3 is TGTGCCAGCAGCTTAAAATACTCGGATCAGCCCCAGCATTTT.

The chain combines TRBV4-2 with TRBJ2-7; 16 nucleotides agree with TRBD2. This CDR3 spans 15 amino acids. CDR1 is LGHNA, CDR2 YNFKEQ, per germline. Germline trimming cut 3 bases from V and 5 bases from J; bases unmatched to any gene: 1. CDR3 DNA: TGTGCCAGCAGCCAGGGACTAGCGGGAGGGAACGAGCAGTACTTC. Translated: CASSQGLAGGNEQYF.

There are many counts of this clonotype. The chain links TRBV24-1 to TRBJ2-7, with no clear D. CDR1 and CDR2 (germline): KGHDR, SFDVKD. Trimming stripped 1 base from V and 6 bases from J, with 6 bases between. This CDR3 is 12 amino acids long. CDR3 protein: CATSDLLSEQYF. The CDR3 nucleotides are TGTGCCACCAGTGATTTACTCAGCGAGCAGTACTTC.

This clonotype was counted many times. CDR3 loop: CASSQNGFLNYGYTF. CDR3 bases: TGTGCCAGCTCACAGAACGGCTTTCTTAACTATGGCTACACCTTC. The genes are TRBV18 and TRBJ1-2; D unresolved. Per the germline V gene, CDR1 is KGHSH and CDR2 is LQKENI. Trimming shortened V by 4 bases and J by 1 base, and 13 bases separated the two germline ends. The CDR3 length is 15 residues.

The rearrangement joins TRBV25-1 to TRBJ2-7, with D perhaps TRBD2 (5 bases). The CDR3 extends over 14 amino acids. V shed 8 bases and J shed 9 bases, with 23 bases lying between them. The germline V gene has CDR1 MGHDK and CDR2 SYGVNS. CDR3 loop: CASARSSGLRGQYF. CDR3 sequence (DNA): TGTGCCAGCGCACGCTCATCTGGGCTCCGGGGGCAGTACTTC.

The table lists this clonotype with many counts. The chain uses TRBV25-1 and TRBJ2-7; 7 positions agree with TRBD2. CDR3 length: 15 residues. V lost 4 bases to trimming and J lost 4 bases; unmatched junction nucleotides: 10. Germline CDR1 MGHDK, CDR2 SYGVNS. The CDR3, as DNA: TGTGCCAGCAGTGGGGGAAAGGGACTACCTTACGAGCAGTACTTC. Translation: CASSGGKGLPYEQYF.

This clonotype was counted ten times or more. The CDR3: CASINRDRGKGSSYEQYF. CDR3 DNA sequence: TGTGCCAGCATCAACCGGGACAGGGGGAAAGGTAGCTCCTACGAGCAGTACTTC. The chain uses TRBV2 and TRBJ2-7, with 11 bases matching TRBD1. This CDR3 is built from 18 residues. Trimming cost V 7 bases and J 0 bases; bases outside gene matches: 14. Germline V gives CDR1 SNHLY, CDR2 FYNNEI.

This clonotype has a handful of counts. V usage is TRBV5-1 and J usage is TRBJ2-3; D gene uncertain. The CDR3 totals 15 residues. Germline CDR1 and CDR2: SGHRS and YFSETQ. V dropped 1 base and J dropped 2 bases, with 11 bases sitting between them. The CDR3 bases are TGCGCCAGCAGCTTGAATTACTTTCCCACAGATACGCAGTATTTT. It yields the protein CASSLNYFPTDTQYF.

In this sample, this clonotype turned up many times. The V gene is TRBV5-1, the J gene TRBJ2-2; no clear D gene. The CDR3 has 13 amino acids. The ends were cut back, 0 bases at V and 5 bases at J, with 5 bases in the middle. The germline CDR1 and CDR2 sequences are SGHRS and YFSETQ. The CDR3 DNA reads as TGCGCCAGCAGCTTGGTCCAGACCGGGGAGCTGTTTTTT. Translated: CASSLVQTGELFF.

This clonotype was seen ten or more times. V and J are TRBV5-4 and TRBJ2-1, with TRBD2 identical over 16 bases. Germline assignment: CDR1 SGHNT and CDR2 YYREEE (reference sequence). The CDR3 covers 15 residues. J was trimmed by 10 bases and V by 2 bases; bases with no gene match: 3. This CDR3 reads CASSFGTSGGEEQFF. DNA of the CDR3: TGTGCCAGCAGCTTCGGGACTAGCGGGGGGGAGGAGCAGTTCTTC.

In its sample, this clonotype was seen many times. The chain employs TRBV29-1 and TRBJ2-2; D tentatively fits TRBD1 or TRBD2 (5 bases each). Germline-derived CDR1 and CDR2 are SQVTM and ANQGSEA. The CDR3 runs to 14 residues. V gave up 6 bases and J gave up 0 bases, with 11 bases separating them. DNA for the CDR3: TGCAGCGTGCAGGGACGGACGAACACCGGGGAGCTGTTTTTT. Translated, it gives CSVQGRTNTGELFF.

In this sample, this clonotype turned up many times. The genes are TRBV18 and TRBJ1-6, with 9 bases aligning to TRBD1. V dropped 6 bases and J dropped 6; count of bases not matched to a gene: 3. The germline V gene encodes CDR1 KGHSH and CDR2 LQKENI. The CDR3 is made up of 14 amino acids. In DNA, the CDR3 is TGTGCCAGCTCGCAGACAGGGGGTAATTCACCCCTCCACTTT. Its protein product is CASSQTGGNSPLHF. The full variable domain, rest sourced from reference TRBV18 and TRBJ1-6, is NAGVMQNPRHLVRRRGQEARLRCSPMKGHSHVYWYRQLPEEGLKFMVYLQKENIIDESGMPKERFSAEFPKEGPSILRIQQVVRGDSAAYFCASSQTGGNSPLHFGNGTRLTVT.

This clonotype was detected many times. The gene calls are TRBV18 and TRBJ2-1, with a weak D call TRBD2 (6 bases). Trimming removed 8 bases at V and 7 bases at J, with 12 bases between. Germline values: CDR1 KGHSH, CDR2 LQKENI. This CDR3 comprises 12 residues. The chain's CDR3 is CASRGAGNEQFF. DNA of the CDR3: TGTGCCAGCCGGGGCGCGGGGAATGAGCAGTTCTTC.

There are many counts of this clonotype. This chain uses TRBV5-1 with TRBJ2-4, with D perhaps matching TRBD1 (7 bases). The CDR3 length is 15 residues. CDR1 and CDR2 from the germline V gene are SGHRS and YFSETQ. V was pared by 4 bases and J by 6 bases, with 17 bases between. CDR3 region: CASSPNPGGLNIQYF. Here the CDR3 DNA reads TGCGCCAGCAGCCCGAATCCAGGGGGGCTAAACATTCAGTACTTC.

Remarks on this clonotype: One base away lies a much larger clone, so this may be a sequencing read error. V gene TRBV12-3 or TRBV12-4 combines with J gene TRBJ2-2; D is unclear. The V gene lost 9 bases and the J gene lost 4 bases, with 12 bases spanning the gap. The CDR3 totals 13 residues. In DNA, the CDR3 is TGTGCCAGAATCCTAGGGCCCACCGGGGAGCTGTTTTTT. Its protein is CARILGPTGELFF.

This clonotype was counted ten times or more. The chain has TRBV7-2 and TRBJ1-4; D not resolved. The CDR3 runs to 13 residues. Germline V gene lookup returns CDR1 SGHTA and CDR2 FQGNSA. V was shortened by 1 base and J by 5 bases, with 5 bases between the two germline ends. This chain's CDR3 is CASSLGRNEKLFF. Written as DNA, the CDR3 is TGTGCCAGCAGCTTAGGAAGAAATGAAAAACTGTTTTTT.

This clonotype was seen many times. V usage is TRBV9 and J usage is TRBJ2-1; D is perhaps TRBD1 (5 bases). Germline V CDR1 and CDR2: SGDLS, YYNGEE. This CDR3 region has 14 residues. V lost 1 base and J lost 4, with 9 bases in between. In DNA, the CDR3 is TGTGCCAGCAGCGTACATACAGGATACAATGAGCAGTTCTTC. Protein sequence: CASSVHTGYNEQFF.

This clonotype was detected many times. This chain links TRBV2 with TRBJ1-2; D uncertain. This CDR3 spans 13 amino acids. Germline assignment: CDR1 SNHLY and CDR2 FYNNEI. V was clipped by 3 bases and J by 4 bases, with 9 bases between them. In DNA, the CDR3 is TGTGCCAGCAGTGAGACTACAATCTATGGCTACACCTTC. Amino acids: CASSETTIYGYTF. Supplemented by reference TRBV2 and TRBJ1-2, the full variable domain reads EPEVTQTPSHQVTQMGQEVILRCVPISNHLYFYWYRQILGQKVEFLVSFYNNEISEKSEIFDDQFSVERPDGSNFTLKIRSTKLEDSAMYFCASSETTIYGYTFGSGTRLTVV.

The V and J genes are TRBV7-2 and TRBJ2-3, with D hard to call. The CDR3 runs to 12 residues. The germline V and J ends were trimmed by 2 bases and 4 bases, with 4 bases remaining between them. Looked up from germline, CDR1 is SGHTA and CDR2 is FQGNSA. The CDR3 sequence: CASSLSPDTQYF. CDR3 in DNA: TGTGCCAGCAGCTTATCCCCAGATACGCAGTATTTT.

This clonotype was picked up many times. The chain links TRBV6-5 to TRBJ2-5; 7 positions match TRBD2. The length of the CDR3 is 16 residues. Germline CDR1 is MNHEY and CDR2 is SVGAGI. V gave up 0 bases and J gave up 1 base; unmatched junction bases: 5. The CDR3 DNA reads TGTGCCAGCAGTTACTCGACTAGCCGATCCCAAGAGACCCAGTACTTC. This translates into CASSYSTSRSQETQYF.

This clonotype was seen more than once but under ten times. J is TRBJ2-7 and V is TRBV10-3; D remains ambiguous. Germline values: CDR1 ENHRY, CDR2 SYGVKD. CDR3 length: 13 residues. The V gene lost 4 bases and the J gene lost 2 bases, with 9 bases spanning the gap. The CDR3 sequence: CAISAAEPYEQYF. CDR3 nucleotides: TGTGCCATCAGTGCGGCGGAACCCTACGAGCAGTACTTC.